What follows is one T cell receptor beta chain and its context. Its specificity is not known. Germline is not matched at one junction end, which may reflect a read error. The data derive from a study of TIL therapy for anti-PD-1-resistant metastatic lung cancer. Study overall: By whole-exome sequencing, median non-synonymous tumor mutation burden was roughly 1.6 mutations per megabase. Study-wide results and caveats: TIL cultures after expansion showed higher clonality and lower diversity than baseline tumor (median roughly 6% vs 31%).

Germline assignment: CDR1 SGHVS and CDR2 FQNEAQ. This CDR3 spans 15 amino acids. Sequencing used immunoSEQ v3. Sequenced by immunoSEQ multiplex PCR; TCRdb stores in-frame clones only, minus some. The repertoire consists of thousands of clones, with around 66% occurring once and the leading ten covering roughly 10%. The time point here: pre-treatment sample, taken before nivolumab and TIL therapy. The tumor samples were excised metastases, mostly pleural nodules or supraclavicular lymph nodes. Patients then received nivolumab; progressors got lymphodepletion, TIL and IL-2. Specimen: tumor tissue, collected at baseline. The TCR originated in a man between 65 and 85 years old with non-small cell lung cancer. V usage is TRBV7-8 and J usage is TRBJ2-7; 8 positions match TRBD2. The DNA for the CDR3 is TGTGCCAGCAGATTAGTTGACGGGAGGGCCAACGGGCAGTACTTC. Its translation is CASRLVDGRANGQYF.